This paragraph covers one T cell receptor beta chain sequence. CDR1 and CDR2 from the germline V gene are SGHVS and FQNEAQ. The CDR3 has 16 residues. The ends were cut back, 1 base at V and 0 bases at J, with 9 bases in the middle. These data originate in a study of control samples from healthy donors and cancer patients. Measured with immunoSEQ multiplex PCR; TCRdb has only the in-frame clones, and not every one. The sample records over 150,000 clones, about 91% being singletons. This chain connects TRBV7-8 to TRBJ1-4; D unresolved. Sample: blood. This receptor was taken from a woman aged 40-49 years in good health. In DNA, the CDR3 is TGTGCCAGCAGCTTAGAAGGAGGTGCAACTAATGAAAAACTGTTTTTT. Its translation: CASSLEGGATNEKLFF.